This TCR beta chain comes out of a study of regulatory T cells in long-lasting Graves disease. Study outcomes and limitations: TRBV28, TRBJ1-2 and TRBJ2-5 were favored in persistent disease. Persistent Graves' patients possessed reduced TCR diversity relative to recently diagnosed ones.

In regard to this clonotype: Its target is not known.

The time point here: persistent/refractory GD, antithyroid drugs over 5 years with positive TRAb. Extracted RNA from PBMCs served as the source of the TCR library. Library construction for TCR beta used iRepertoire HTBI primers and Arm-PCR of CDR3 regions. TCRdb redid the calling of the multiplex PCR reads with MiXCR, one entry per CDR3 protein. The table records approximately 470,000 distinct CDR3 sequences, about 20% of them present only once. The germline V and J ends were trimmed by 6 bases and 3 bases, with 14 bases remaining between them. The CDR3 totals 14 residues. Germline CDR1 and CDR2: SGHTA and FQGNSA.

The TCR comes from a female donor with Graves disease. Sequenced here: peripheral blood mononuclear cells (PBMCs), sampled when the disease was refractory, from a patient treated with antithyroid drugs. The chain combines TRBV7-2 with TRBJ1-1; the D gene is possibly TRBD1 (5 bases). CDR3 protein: CASSYLSGDTEAFF. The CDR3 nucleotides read TGTGCCAGCAGTTACCTCTCGGGGGACACTGAAGCTTTCTTT.